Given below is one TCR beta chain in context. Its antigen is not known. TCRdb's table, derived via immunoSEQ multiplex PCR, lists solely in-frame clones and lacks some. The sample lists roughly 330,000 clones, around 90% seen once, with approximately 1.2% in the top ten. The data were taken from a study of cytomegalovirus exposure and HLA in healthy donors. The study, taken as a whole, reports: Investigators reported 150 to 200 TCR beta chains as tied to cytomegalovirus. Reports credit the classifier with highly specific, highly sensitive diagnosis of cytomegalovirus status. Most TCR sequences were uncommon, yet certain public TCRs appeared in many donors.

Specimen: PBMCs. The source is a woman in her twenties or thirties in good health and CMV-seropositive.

This CDR3 reads CASSPDGVGYSNQPQHF. CDR3 nucleotides: TGTGCCAGCAGTCCCGACGGGGTCGGGTACAGCAATCAGCCCCAGCATTTT. The chain employs TRBV27 and TRBJ1-5; D ambiguous. The CDR3 spans 17 residues. V was pared by 5 bases and J by 1 base, with 18 bases between. Germline assignment: CDR1 MNHEY and CDR2 SMNVEV (reference sequence).